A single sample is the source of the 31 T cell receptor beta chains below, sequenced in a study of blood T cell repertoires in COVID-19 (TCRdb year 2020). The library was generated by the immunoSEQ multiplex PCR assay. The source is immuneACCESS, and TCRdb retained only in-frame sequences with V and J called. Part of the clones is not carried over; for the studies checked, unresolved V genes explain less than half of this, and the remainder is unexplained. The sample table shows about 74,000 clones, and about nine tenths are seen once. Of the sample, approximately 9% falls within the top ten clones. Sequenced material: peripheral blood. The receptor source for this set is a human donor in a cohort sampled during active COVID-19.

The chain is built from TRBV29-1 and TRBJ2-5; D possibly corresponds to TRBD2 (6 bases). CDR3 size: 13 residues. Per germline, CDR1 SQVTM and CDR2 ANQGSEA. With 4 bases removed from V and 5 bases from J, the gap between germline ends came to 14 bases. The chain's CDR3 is CSVGVGGSETQYF. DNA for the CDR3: TGCAGCGTTGGGGTCGGGGGATCCGAGACCCAGTACTTC.

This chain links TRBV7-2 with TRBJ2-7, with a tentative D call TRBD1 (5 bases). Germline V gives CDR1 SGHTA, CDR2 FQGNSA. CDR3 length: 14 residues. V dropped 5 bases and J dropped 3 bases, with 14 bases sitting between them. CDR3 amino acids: CASSPVGVGYEQYF. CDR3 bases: TGTGCCAGCAGCCCGGTAGGGGTCGGCTACGAGCAGTACTTC. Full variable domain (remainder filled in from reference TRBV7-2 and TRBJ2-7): GAGVSQSPSNKVTEKGKDVELRCDPISGHTALYWYRQSLGQGLEFLIYFQGNSAPDKSGLPSDRFSAERTGGSVSTLTIQRTQQEDSAVYLCASSPVGVGYEQYFGPGTRLTVT.

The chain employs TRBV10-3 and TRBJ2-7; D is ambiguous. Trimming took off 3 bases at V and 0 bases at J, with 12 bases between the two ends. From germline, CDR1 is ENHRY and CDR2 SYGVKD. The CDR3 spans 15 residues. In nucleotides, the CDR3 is TGTGCCATCAGTGATTCGGGTCACACCTCCTACGAGCAGTACTTC. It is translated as CAISDSGHTSYEQYF.

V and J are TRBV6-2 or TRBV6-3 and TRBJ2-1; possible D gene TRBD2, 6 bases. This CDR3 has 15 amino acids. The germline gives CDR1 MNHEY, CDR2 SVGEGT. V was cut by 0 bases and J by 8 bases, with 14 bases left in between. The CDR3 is CASSYSIGGSDEQFF. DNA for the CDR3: TGTGCCAGCAGTTACTCTATCGGGGGATCGGATGAGCAGTTCTTC.

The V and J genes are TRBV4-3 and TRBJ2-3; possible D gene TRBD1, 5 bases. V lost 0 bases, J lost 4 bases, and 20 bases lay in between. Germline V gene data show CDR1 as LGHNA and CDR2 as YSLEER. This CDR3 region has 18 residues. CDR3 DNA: TGCGCCAGCAGCCAAGATCGGAGTAGCAGGGTGTTTGCAGATACGCAGTATTTT. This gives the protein CASSQDRSSRVFADTQYF.

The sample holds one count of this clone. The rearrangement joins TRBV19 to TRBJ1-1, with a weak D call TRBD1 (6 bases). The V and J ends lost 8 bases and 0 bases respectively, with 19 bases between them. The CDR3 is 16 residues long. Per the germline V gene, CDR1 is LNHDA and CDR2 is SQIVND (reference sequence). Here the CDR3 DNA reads TGTGCCAGTCTCGGGCGGGTGGACAGTTTGAACACTGAAGCTTTCTTT. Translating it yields CASLGRVDSLNTEAFF.

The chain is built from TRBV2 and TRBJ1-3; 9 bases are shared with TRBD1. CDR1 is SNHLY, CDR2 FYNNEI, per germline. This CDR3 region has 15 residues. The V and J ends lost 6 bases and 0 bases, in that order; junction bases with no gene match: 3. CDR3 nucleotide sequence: TGTGCCAGCAGACAGGGGGCTACCTCTGGAAACACCATATATTTT. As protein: CASRQGATSGNTIYF.

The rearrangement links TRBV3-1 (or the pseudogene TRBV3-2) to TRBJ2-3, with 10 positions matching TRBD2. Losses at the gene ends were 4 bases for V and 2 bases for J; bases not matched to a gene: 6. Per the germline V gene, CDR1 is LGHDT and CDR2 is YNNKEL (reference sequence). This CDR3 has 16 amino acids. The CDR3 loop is CASSLRGLATTDTQYF. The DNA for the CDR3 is TGTGCCAGCAGCCTTCGGGGACTAGCGACCACAGATACGCAGTATTTT.

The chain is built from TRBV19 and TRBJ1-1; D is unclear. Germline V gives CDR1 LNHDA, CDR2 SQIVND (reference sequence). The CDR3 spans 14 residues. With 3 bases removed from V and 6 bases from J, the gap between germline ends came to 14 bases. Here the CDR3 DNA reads TGTGCCAGTAGTATCGACATCCGGCGGGCTGAAGCTTTCTTT. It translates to CASSIDIRRAEAFF.

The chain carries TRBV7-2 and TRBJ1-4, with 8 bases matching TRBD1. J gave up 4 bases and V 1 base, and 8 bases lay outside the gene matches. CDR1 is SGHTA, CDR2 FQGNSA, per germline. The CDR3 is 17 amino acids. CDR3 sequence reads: CASSLEGLDRDNEKLFF. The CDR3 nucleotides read TGTGCCAGCAGCTTAGAAGGGTTGGACAGGGATAATGAAAAACTGTTTTTT. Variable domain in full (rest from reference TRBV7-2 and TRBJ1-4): GAGVSQSPSNKVTEKGKDVELRCDPISGHTALYWYRQSLGQGLEFLIYFQGNSAPDKSGLPSDRFSAERTGGSVSTLTIQRTQQEDSAVYLCASSLEGLDRDNEKLFFGSGTQLSVL.

The chain's CDR3 is CASSYSMGLAHYEQYF. CDR3 DNA: TGTGCCAGCAGTTACTCGATGGGACTAGCGCACTACGAGCAGTACTTC. The rearrangement links TRBV6-5 to TRBJ2-7, with TRBD2 identical over 10 bases. CDR1 is MNHEY, CDR2 SVGAGI, per germline. The V and J ends lost 0 bases and 3 bases, in that order; junction bases with no gene match: 5. The CDR3 has 16 residues.

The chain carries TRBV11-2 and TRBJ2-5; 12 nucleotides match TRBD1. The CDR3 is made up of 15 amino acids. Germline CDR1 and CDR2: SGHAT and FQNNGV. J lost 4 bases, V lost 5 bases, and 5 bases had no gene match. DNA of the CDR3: TGTGCCAGCAGCGGGGACAGGGGGCAGAGAGAGACCCAGTACTTC. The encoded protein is CASSGDRGQRETQYF. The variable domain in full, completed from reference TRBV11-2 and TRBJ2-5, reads EAGVAQSPRYKIIEKRQSVAFWCNPISGHATLYWYQQILGQGPKLLIQFQNNGVVDDSQLPKDRFSAERLKGVDSTLKIQPAKLEDSAVYLCASSGDRGQRETQYFGPGTRLLVL.

In nucleotides, the CDR3 is TGTGCCAGCTCACTGGGGACTGGTAATGAGCAGTTCTTC. Amino acid sequence: CASSLGTGNEQFF. The rearrangement uses TRBV18 and TRBJ2-1; D might be TRBD2 (6 bases). Germline V gene sequence: CDR1 KGHSH, CDR2 LQKENI. V was trimmed by 4 bases and J by 7 bases, leaving 11 bases between them. The CDR3 loop spans 13 amino acids. Full variable domain (missing parts from reference TRBV18 and TRBJ2-1): NAGVMQNPRHLVRRRGQEARLRCSPMKGHSHVYWYRQLPEEGLKFMVYLQKENIIDESGMPKERFSAEFPKEGPSILRIQQVVRGDSAAYFCASSLGTGNEQFFGPGTRLTVL.

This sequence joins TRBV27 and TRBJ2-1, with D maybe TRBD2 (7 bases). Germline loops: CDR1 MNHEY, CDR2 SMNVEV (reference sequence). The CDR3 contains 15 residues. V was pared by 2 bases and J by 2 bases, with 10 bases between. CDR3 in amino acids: CASSLGGATYNEQFF. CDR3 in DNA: TGTGCCAGCAGTTTAGGGGGGGCCACCTACAATGAGCAGTTCTTC.

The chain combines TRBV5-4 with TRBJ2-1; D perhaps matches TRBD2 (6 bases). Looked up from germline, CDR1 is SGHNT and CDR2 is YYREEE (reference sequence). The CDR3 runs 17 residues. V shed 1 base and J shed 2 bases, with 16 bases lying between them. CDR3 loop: CASSLKFRTTTYNEQFF. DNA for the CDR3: TGTGCCAGCAGCTTGAAGTTCCGGACTACCACCTACAATGAGCAGTTCTTC.

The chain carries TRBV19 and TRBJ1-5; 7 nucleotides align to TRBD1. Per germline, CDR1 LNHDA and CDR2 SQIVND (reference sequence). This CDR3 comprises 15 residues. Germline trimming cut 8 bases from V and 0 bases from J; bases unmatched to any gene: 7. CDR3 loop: CASGDSGDSNQPQHF. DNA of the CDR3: TGTGCCAGTGGGGACAGTGGGGATAGCAATCAGCCCCAGCATTTT. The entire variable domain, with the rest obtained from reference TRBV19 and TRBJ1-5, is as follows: DGGITQSPKYLFRKEGQNVTLSCEQNLNHDAMYWYRQDPGQGLRLIYYSQIVNDFQKGDIAEGYSVSREKKESFPLTVTSAQKNPTAFYLCASGDSGDSNQPQHFGDGTRLSIL.

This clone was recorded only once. This CDR3 is CSVRTSGRDTQYF. The CDR3 DNA follows: TGCAGCGTTAGGACTAGCGGTCGGGATACGCAGTATTTT. The chain has TRBV29-1 and TRBJ2-3; 10 nucleotides line up with TRBD2. Germline V gives CDR1 SQVTM, CDR2 ANQGSEA. This CDR3 has 13 amino acids. With 5 bases clipped from V and 6 bases from J, the junction kept 5 bases outside the gene matches.

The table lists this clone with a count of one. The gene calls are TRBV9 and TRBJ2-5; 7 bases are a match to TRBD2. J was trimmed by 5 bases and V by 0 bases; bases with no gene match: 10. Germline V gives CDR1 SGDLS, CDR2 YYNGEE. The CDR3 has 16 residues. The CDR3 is CASSVGTRRGGETQYF. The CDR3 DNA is TGTGCCAGCAGCGTAGGAACCCGGAGGGGAGGGGAGACCCAGTACTTC.

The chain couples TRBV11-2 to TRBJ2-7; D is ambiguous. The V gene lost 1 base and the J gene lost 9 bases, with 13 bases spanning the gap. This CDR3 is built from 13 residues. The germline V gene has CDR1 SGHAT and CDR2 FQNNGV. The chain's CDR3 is CASSLGYGSGQYF. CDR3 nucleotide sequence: TGTGCCAGCAGCTTAGGATACGGGTCTGGGCAGTACTTC. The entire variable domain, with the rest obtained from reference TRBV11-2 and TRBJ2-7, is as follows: EAGVAQSPRYKIIEKRQSVAFWCNPISGHATLYWYQQILGQGPKLLIQFQNNGVVDDSQLPKDRFSAERLKGVDSTLKIQPAKLEDSAVYLCASSLGYGSGQYFGPGTRLTVT.

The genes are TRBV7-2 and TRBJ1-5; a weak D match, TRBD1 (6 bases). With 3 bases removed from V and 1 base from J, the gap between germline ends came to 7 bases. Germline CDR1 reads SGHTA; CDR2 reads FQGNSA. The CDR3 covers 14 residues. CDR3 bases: TGTGCCAGCAGCTTTGGACAGAGCAATCAGCCCCAGCATTTT. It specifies CASSFGQSNQPQHF.

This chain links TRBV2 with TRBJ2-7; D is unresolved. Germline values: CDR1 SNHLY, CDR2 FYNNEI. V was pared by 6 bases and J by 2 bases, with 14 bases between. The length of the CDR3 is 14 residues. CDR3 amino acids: CASRFTEMTYEQYF. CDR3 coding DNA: TGTGCCAGCAGGTTTACAGAGATGACCTACGAGCAGTACTTC.

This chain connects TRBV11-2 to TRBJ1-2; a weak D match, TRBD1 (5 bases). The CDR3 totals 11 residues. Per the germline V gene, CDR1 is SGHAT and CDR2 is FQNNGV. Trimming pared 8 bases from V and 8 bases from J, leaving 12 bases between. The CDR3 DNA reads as TGTGCCAGCGGAGGGGCGCGAGGCTACACCTTC. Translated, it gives CASGGARGYTF.

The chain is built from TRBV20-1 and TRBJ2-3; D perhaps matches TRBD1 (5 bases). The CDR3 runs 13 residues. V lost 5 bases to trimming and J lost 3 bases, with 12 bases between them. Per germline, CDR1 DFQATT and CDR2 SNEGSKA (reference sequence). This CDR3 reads CSAGVGPTDTQYF. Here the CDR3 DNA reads TGCAGTGCTGGTGTGGGGCCGACAGATACGCAGTATTTT.

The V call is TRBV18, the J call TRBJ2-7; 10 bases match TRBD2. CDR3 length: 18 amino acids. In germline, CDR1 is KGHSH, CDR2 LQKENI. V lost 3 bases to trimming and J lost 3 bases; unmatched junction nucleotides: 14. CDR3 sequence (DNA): TGTGCCAGCTCACCCCAACGGGGGGGAGTAGCGGGAGGCTACGAGCAGTACTTC. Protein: CASSPQRGGVAGGYEQYF.

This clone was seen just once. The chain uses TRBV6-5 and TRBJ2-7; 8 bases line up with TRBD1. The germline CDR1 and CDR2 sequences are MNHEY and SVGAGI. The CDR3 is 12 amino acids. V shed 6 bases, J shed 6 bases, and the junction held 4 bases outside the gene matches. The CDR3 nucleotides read TGTGCCAGCAGCCGGACAGGGCGCGAGCAGTACTTC. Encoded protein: CASSRTGREQYF.

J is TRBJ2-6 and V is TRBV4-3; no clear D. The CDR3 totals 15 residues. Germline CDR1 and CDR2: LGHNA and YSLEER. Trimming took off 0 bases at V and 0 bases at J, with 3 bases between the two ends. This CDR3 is CASSQESSGANVLTF. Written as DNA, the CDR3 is TGCGCCAGCAGCCAAGAGAGCTCTGGGGCCAACGTCCTGACTTTC.

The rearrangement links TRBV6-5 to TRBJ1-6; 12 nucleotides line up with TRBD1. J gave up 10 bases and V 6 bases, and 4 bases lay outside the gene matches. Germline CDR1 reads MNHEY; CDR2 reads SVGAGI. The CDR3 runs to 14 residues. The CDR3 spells CASRTGTGGSPLHF. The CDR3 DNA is TGTGCCAGCAGGACCGGGACAGGGGGCTCACCCCTCCACTTT.

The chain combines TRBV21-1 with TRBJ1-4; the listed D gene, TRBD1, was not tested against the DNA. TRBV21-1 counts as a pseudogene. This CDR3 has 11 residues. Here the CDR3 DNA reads TGTGCCAGCAGCACCACCCAGGGCCGCTCTTTT. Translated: CASSTTQGRSF.

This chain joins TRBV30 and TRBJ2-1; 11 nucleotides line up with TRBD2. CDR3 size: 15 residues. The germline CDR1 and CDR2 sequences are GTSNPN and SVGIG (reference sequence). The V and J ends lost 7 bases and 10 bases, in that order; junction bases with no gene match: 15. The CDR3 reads CAFKSSLAGGWEQFF. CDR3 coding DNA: TGTGCCTTTAAAAGCAGCCTAGCGGGAGGATGGGAGCAGTTCTTC.

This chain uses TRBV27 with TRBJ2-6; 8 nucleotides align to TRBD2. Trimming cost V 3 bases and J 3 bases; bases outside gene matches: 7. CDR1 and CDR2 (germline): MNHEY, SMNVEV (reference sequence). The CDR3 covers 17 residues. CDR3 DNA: TGTGCCAGCAGTTTCGGGACTAGAGCTGGTGGGGCCAACGTCCTGACTTTC. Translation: CASSFGTRAGGANVLTF.

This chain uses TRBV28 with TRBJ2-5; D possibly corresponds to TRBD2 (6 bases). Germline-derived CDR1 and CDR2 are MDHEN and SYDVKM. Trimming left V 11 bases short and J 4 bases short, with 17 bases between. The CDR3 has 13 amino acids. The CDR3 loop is CAGCAGPRETQYF. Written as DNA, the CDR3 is TGTGCCGGCTGCGCGGGGCCCCGAGAGACCCAGTACTTC.